This passage covers 3 T cell receptor beta chains from one sample sequenced in a study of blood T cell repertoires in COVID-19 (dated by TCRdb to the early 2020s). The method behind the library was the immunoSEQ multiplex PCR assay. In TCRdb, the immuneACCESS table is reduced to in-frame sequences with V and J assigned. These tables do not hold every clone; where another copy was compared, an unresolved V gene accounts for under half, and the others remain unexplained. This sample gives fewer than 200,000 clones in total; 75% to 85% of them show up just once. More than 10% of the sample is in the top ten clones. Sequenced: peripheral blood. These receptors all come from a woman aged 80 or older with COVID-19, enrolled during active disease.

The rearrangement links TRBV7-9 to TRBJ2-5; possibly TRBD2 for D (5 bases). This CDR3 is 15 amino acids long. V lost 3 bases and J lost 2, with 13 bases in between. From germline, CDR1 is SEHNR and CDR2 FQNEAQ (reference sequence). The CDR3 sequence: CASSFTGLRQETQYF. The CDR3 DNA reads as TGTGCCAGCAGCTTTACCGGACTGCGGCAAGAGACCCAGTACTTC.

The chain is built from TRBV7-9 and TRBJ1-5; D is perhaps TRBD1 (5 bases). The CDR3 spans 15 residues. Trimming took 3 bases from V and 1 from J, leaving 10 bases between them. Germline loops: CDR1 SEHNR, CDR2 FQNEAQ (reference sequence). Written as DNA, the CDR3 is TGTGCCAGCAGCTTTTCAGGGAACAGCAATCAGCCCCAGCATTTT. Translating it yields CASSFSGNSNQPQHF.

This chain links TRBV28 with TRBJ2-3, with D possibly TRBD1 on 5 matching bases. The V end lost 7 bases, the J end lost 2 bases, and 13 bases lay between the germline ends. The CDR3 extends over 14 amino acids. In germline, CDR1 is MDHEN, CDR2 SYDVKM. Written as DNA, the CDR3 is TGTGCCAGCAACAAAGGGGTATACACAGATACGCAGTATTTT. This codes for CASNKGVYTDTQYF.